A selection of T cell receptor beta chains follows, all from one sample in a study of CD8 T cells in ankylosing spondylitis. TCRdb fed the 5' RACE reads into MiXCR, producing one record per CDR3 protein. Here the sample spans about 750,000 distinct CDR3 sequences, under 20% being singletons. Sequences were obtained from blood, either unsorted or a sorted T cell fraction (not recorded which). The receptors were gathered from a male donor with ankylosing spondylitis. CDR3s include the opening cysteine and the closing phenylalanine or tryptophan. D genes are given only for firm matches. Clone size is stated in some rows and not others, as once, few, many or a class when expanded.

TRBV7-3	TRBJ2-1	TRBD2	-	TGTGCCAGCAGCCCGACGGGCGGGGGGACGTATGAGCAGTTCTTC	CASSPTGGGTYEQFF
TRBV12-3/TRBV12-4	TRBJ1-4	-	many	TGTGCCAGCACCGCGGGTGCGTTCGGAGAACTGTTTTTT	CASTAGAFGELFF
TRBV7-9	TRBJ2-2	-	-	TGTGCCAGCAGCGCGCCTAGTTCCGGGGAGCTGTTTTTT	CASSAPSSGELFF
TRBV11-2	TRBJ2-2	-	-	TGTGCCAGCAGCTTTGGTCTAGTATCCGGCGGGGAGCTGTTTTTT	CASSFGLVSGGELFF
TRBV6-5	TRBJ1-1	-	-	TGTGCCAGCAGTTACGCGGGGAACACTGAAGCTTTCTTT	CASSYAGNTEAFF
TRBV28	TRBJ2-7	-	few	TGTGCCAGCAGTTTCGGACTCCTCTCCTACGAGCAGTACTTC	CASSFGLLSYEQYF
TRBV7-3	TRBJ2-2	TRBD1	-	TGTGCCAGCAGCTTAATGACAGGGGGATTGGACGGGGAGCTGTTTTTT	CASSLMTGGLDGELFF
TRBV20-1	TRBJ1-5	-	few	TGCAGTGCTAGTGTTGTTAACAGCAATCAGCCCCAGCATTTT	CSASVVNSNQPQHF
TRBV10-3	TRBJ1-5	-	-	TGTGCCATCGGATCGCAAATCAATCAGCCCCAGCATTTT	CAIGSQINQPQHF
TRBV7-2	TRBJ1-6	-	few	TGTGCCAGCAGCTTAGTCGCCAGGGTCAATTCACCCCTCCACTTT	CASSLVARVNSPLHF
TRBV28	TRBJ1-5	-	-	TGTGCCAGCAGTTATACGGGGGGTGTAAATCAGCCCCAGCATTTT	CASSYTGGVNQPQHF
TRBV4-2	TRBJ1-3	-	few	TGTGCCAGCAGCCCATTCTCGACGGGAAACACCATATATTTT	CASSPFSTGNTIYF
TRBV28	TRBJ2-1	-	-	TGTGCCAGCAGTGTTACTAGCAGAGACCACAATGAGCAGTTCTTC	CASSVTSRDHNEQFF
TRBV28	TRBJ2-5	-	few	TGTGCCAGCAGTTTAAAGGTCTATGAGACCCAGTACTTC	CASSLKVYETQYF
TRBV9	TRBJ2-3	TRBD2	-	TGTGCCAGCAGCGAATCGGGGGGGCCGACAGATACGCAGTATTTT	CASSESGGPTDTQYF
TRBV7-8	TRBJ2-3	TRBD2	few	TGTGCCAGCGGATCAACGGGAGGGGTGAGCACAGATACGCAGTATTTT	CASGSTGGVSTDTQYF
TRBV12-3/TRBV12-4	TRBJ2-1	-	few	TGTGCCAGCAGTCCCACCGGGCCCAATCACAATGAGCAGTTCTTC	CASSPTGPNHNEQFF
TRBV5-1	TRBJ2-1	-	-	TGCGCCAGCAGCCCAGGGGTAAACTACAATGAGCAGTTCTTC	CASSPGVNYNEQFF
TRBV18	TRBJ2-5	TRBD2	-	TGTGCCAGCTCAACACGATCACTAGCGGGACAAGAGACCCAGTACTTC	CASSTRSLAGQETQYF
TRBV11-2	TRBJ2-3	-	-	TGTGCCAGCAGCCCCCGAATCAGCTTGGGGCCAGATACGCAGTATTTT	CASSPRISLGPDTQYF
TRBV5-1	TRBJ2-2	TRBD2	few	TGCGCCAGCAGGGGACTAGCGGACACCGGGGAGCTGTTTTTT	CASRGLADTGELFF
TRBV2	TRBJ1-5	-	few	TGTGCCAGCAGTGAGGGGCAGAACAATCAGCCCCAGCATTTT	CASSEGQNNQPQHF
TRBV28	TRBJ2-5	-	-	TGTGCCAGCAGTTTACCTTCACAGGGTGGTGAGACCCAGTACTTC	CASSLPSQGGETQYF
TRBV20-1	TRBJ2-5	-	-	TGCAGTGCTAGAGAGGATAGCCGGAGTGAGTACTTC	CSAREDSRSEYF
TRBV29-1	TRBJ2-2	-	-	TGCAGCGTGGCCCGGGAGTACACCGGGGAGCTGTTTTTT	CSVAREYTGELFF
TRBV20-1	TRBJ2-5	-	-	TGCAGTGCCCCCGATTACCAAGAGACCCAGTACTTC	CSAPDYQETQYF
TRBV6-5	TRBJ2-1	TRBD2	few	TGTGCCAGCAGTTACTCTCCCCCTAGCGGGGGGGTTAATGAGCAGTTCTTC	CASSYSPPSGGVNEQFF
TRBV25-1	TRBJ2-7	-	-	TGTGCGCCCCCCCCATACGAGCAGTACTTC	CAPPPYEQYF
TRBV5-1	TRBJ2-6	-	-	TGCGCCAGCAGCTCCCGGCAGGGGCCTGGGGCCAACGTCCTGACTTTC	CASSSRQGPGANVLTF
TRBV7-9	TRBJ2-1	-	-	TGTGCCAGCACCACTTCTAGCAGGGGATCCTACAATGAGCAGTTCTTC	CASTTSSRGSYNEQFF
TRBV12-3/TRBV12-4	TRBJ1-6	-	-	TGTGCCAGCAGTTTGACCGGGTATAATTCACCCCTCCACTTT	CASSLTGYNSPLHF
TRBV15	TRBJ2-5	-	-	TGTGCCACCAGCAGAGAATGGGGCCAGGAGACCCAGTACTTC	CATSREWGQETQYF
TRBV7-9	TRBJ1-1	TRBD1	-	TGTGCCAGCAGCTTAGAAGGCAGGGGGTTTACTGAAGCTTTCTTT	CASSLEGRGFTEAFF
TRBV6-2/TRBV6-3	TRBJ1-1	TRBD1	-	TGTGCCAGCAGCCGTCCGGGACAGAGAAACACTGAAGCTTTCTTT	CASSRPGQRNTEAFF
TRBV15	TRBJ2-5	TRBD2	-	TGTGCCACCATCGGGGGGGAGGGAGAGACCCAGTACTTC	CATIGGEGETQYF
TRBV12-3/TRBV12-4	TRBJ2-1	TRBD2	few	TGTGCCAGCAGAAGACTAGCGGGGGCGTACAAGAATGAGCAGTTCTTC	CASRRLAGAYKNEQFF
TRBV3-1	TRBJ1-1	-	few	TGTGCCAGCAGCCAAAAATTGGGGCCTTACACTGAAGCTTTCTTT	CASSQKLGPYTEAFF
TRBV29-1	TRBJ2-1	TRBD2	-	TGCAGCGTTGTGGGGACTAGCGGTAACAATGAGCAGTTCTTC	CSVVGTSGNNEQFF
TRBV30	TRBJ2-2	-	few	TGTGCCCGGGGACAGAACACCGGGGAGCTGTTTTTT	CARGQNTGELFF
TRBV7-9	TRBJ2-7	TRBD2	-	TGTGCCAGCAGCCGGACTAGTTGGGAGCAGTACTTC	CASSRTSWEQYF
TRBV6-1	TRBJ2-7	-	-	TGTGCCAGCAAGGGGACAACCCCCTACGAGCAGTACTTC	CASKGTTPYEQYF
TRBV12-3/TRBV12-4	TRBJ1-5	TRBD1	few	TGTGCCAGCAGTTCGGGGGACAGGGCTAATCAGCCCCAGCATTTT	CASSSGDRANQPQHF
TRBV12-3/TRBV12-4	TRBJ2-2	TRBD2	-	TGTGCCAGCAGTTTGGGGCTAGCGGGAGAGAACACCGGGGAGCTGTTTTTT	CASSLGLAGENTGELFF
TRBV7-9	TRBJ2-2	-	-	TGTGCCAGCAGCTTTCTTTCTGGCACCGGGGAGCTGTTTTTT	CASSFLSGTGELFF
TRBV20-1	TRBJ2-1	-	-	TGCAGTGCTAAGGTAGTGGAAGGAAGGACCCCTTCCTACAATGAGCAGTTCTTC	CSAKVVEGRTPSYNEQFF
TRBV10-3	TRBJ2-2	TRBD1	many	TGTGCCATCCGCGGACAGGGGGAGGCCGGGGAGCTGTTTTTT	CAIRGQGEAGELFF
TRBV29-1	TRBJ2-4	-	many	TGCAGCGTTGTTGGCGGGACGGCCAAAAACATTCAGTACTTC	CSVVGGTAKNIQYF
TRBV20-1	TRBJ1-1	-	-	TGCAGTGCTAGTGGGGGCATGGGAGCTTTCTTT	CSASGGMGAFF
TRBV7-3	TRBJ1-1	-	few	TGTGCCAGCAGCTTAACCCCAGAGATGAACACTGAAGCTTTCTTT	CASSLTPEMNTEAFF
TRBV5-1	TRBJ2-5	TRBD2	-	TGCGCCAGCAGCGGGACTAGTACAGTAGCGACCCAGTACTTC	CASSGTSTVATQYF
TRBV4-3	TRBJ2-3	TRBD2	many	TGCGCCAGCAGCCAAGATCCCCCCCTAGCGGCGGTAGATACGCAGTATTTT	CASSQDPPLAAVDTQYF